The sequence of this T cell receptor (beta chain) was determined in a study of blood T cell repertoires in COVID-19. In the original workflow: Amplification of reference gene primers was used by the study to estimate nucleated cell counts. TCRdb's table, derived via immunoSEQ multiplex PCR, lists solely in-frame clones and lacks some. The V and J calls and clone size come from that table; D and trimming were worked out from the DNA. The sample lists under 250,000 clones, 86% occurring once. Germline V lookup: CDR1 MNHNS, CDR2 SASEGT. With 1 base removed from V and 0 bases from J, the gap between germline ends came to 10 bases. This CDR3 has 16 residues.

J is TRBJ1-3 and V is TRBV6-1; no reliable D call. This TCR was sampled from a woman aged 80 or over with COVID-19, enrolled during active disease. Sequencing used peripheral blood. CDR3 amino acids: CASSEVAPGSGNTIYF. The CDR3 bases are TGTGCCAGCAGTGAAGTGGCACCTGGCTCTGGAAACACCATATATTTT.